These 2 T cell receptor beta chains originate from one sample sequenced in a study of graft-versus-host responses after intestinal transplantation. Irradiated stimulators labeled with violet dye, approximately 200,000 in number, were plated with approximately 200,000 CFSE-labeled responders. Measured with immunoSEQ multiplex PCR; TCRdb has only the in-frame clones, and not every one. The table has about 21,000 clones, 40% to 45% seen once. Sequencing used alloreactive CD8+ T cells from a mixed lymphocyte reaction culture, obtained before intestinal transplant. Specified subset: CFSE-low proliferating T cells sorted from approximately 6-day pre-transplant mixed lymphocyte reaction (GvH or HvG direction). The receptors were sampled from a human patient who received an intestinal transplant.

This clone occurred a few times. The CDR3, as DNA: TGTGCCAGCCCTCTTTACAATGAGCAGTTCTTC. It translates to CASPLYNEQFF. The gene calls are TRBV6-1 and TRBJ2-1, with D unclear. V shed 8 bases and J shed 4 bases, with 6 bases lying between them. This CDR3 is built from 11 residues. Germline loops: CDR1 MNHNS, CDR2 SASEGT.

This clone has a handful of counts. The chain is built from TRBV5-4 and TRBJ2-5; a weak D match, TRBD2 (7 bases). The germline gives CDR1 SGHNT, CDR2 YYREEE (reference sequence). The CDR3 has 16 residues. Trimming pared 2 bases from V and 3 bases from J, leaving 17 bases between. The CDR3 is CASSLWGGQAKETQYF. The CDR3 bases are TGTGCCAGCAGCTTATGGGGGGGGCAGGCCAAAGAGACCCAGTACTTC.